This T cell receptor beta chain was observed in a study of T cells in Graves' hyperthyroidism and ophthalmopathy. Not enrolled were patients with uncontrolled infection, other autoimmune disease, pregnancy or lactation. Used for diagnoses were clinical symptoms, serum thyroxine and TRAb, thyroid ultrasound and orbital computed tomography. Study-wide points: Peripheral blood also featured most of the thyroid clonotypes expanded above 0.001.

The table lists this clonotype with many counts. Antigen: not known. The V and J ends lost 3 bases and 0 bases respectively, with 5 bases between them. Germline V gene lookup returns CDR1 SQVTM and CDR2 ANQGSEA. The length of the CDR3 is 12 residues. Amplification of TCR beta CDR3 regions was performed using RNA transcripts as template. The HTBI primer set served for first-round RT-PCR of the TCR CDR3. TCRdb analysed the multiplex PCR reads with MiXCR anew, one entry per CDR3 protein. The sample contains more than 100,000 distinct CDR3 sequences, approximately 50% of which appear only once. Sequenced sample: blood. The V call is TRBV29-1, the J call TRBJ1-1; no clear D. The clonotype comes from a man aged 40-50 years with Graves' hyperthyroidism. Written as DNA, the CDR3 is TGCAGCGTTGACGGCCTGAACACTGAAGCTTTCTTT. Its translation: CSVDGLNTEAFF.